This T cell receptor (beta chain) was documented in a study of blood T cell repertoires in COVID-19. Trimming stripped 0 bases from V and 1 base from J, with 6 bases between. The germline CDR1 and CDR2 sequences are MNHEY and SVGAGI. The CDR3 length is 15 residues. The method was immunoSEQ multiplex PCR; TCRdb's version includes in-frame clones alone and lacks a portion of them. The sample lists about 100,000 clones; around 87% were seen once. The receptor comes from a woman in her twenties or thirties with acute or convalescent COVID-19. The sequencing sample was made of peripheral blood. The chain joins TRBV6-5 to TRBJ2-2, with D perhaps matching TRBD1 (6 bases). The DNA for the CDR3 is TGTGCCAGCAGTTACTCGGGACAGAACACCGGGGAGCTGTTTTTT. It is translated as CASSYSGQNTGELFF.